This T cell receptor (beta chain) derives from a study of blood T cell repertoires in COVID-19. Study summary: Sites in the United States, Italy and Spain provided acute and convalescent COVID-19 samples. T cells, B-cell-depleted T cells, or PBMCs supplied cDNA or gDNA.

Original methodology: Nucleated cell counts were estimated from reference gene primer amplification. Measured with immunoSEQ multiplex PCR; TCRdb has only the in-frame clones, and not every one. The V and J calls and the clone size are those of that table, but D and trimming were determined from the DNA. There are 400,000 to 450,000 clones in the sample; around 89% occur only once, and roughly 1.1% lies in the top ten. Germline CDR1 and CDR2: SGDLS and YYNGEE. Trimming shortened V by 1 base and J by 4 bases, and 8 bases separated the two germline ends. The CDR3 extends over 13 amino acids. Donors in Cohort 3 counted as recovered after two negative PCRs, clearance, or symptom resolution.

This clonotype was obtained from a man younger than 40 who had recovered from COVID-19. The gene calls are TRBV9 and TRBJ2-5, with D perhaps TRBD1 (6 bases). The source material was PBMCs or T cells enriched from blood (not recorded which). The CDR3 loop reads CASSVSRGETQYF. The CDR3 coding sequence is TGTGCCAGCAGCGTATCCAGGGGAGAGACCCAGTACTTC.